The rows below give T cell receptor beta chains drawn from one sample of a study of Ad26.COV2.S vaccination and SARS-CoV-2 variants. TCRdb keeps only in-frame clones here, not all; method: immunoSEQ multiplex PCR. The profile covers more than 300,000 clones, with roughly 80% appearing a single time and approximately 2% taken by the ten largest. This specimen consisted of peripheral blood, obtained in a trial of Ad26.COV2.S vaccine versus placebo. Receptor source: a person between 18 and 65 years old who received the Ad26.COV2.S COVID-19 vaccine or a placebo. The CDR3 runs from the conserved cysteine through the conserved F or W. A D gene is named only where the DNA matches it firmly. The size of a clone is reported for some rows only, either as once, few or many, or as a class for expanded clones.

>TRBV2|-|once|TRBJ1-1
CASSEWLGAHGTEAFF
TGTGCCAGCAGTGAATGGTTGGGGGCGCATGGCACTGAAGCTTTCTTT
>TRBV7-9|-|-|TRBJ2-7
CASSFYYEQYF
TGTGCCAGCAGCTTTTACTACGAGCAGTACTTC
>TRBV12-3/TRBV12-4|-|-|TRBJ1-1
CASSPQNTEAFF
TGTGCCAGCAGTCCCCAGAACACTGAAGCTTTCTTT
>TRBV28|-|-|TRBJ1-3
CASTVSGTGNTIYF
TGTGCCAGCACCGTGTCGGGGACTGGAAACACCATATATTTT
>TRBV27|-|-|TRBJ1-6
CASSFSSGTWNSPLHF
TGTGCCAGCAGTTTTTCCTCCGGGACTTGGAATTCACCCCTCCACTTT
>TRBV12-5|-|-|TRBJ2-3
CASGSMLQGPDTQYF
TGTGCTAGTGGTTCGATGTTACAGGGCCCAGATACGCAGTATTTT
>TRBV7-2|TRBD1|-|TRBJ1-2
CASSYDRGTYGYTF
TGTGCCAGCAGCTATGACAGGGGTACCTATGGCTACACCTTC
>TRBV4-1|TRBD1|-|TRBJ2-2
CASSQDIGTGSTGELFF
TGCGCCAGCAGCCAAGATATTGGGACAGGGAGCACCGGGGAGCTGTTTTTT
>TRBV6-5|-|-|TRBJ1-2
CASSILNYGYTF
TGTGCCAGCAGTATCCTGAACTATGGCTACACCTTC
>TRBV7-2|-|-|TRBJ1-2
CASSLALATIRGYTF
TGTGCCAGCAGCTTAGCGCTAGCGACAATTAGGGGCTACACCTTC
>TRBV19|TRBD1|-|TRBJ2-7
CASSIPGQGVEQYF
TGTGCCAGTAGTATACCGGGACAGGGTGTGGAGCAGTACTTC
>TRBV6-8|-|-|TRBJ1-3
CANPGGKSSGNTIYF
TGTGCCAACCCTGGGGGAAAGAGCTCTGGAAACACCATATATTTT
>TRBV10-3|-|-|TRBJ2-1
CAISVLGSEGNEQFF
TGTGCCATCAGTGTATTGGGGTCTGAGGGCAATGAGCAGTTCTTC
>TRBV7-9|TRBD2|-|TRBJ2-2
CASSSRLAGTPGELFF
TGTGCCAGCAGCTCCCGACTAGCGGGGACACCCGGGGAGCTGTTTTTT
>TRBV2|-|-|TRBJ1-1
CASRAGRNTEAFF
TGTGCCAGCAGAGCCGGGAGGAACACTGAAGCTTTCTTT
>TRBV6-5|-|-|TRBJ1-1
CASGSKTNTEAFF
TGTGCCAGCGGCAGTAAGACGAACACTGAAGCTTTCTTT
>TRBV11-3|-|-|TRBJ2-2
CASSLRATINTGELFF
TGTGCCAGCAGCTTAAGGGCAACCATAAACACCGGGGAGCTGTTTTTT
>TRBV21-1|-|-|TRBJ2-6
CASSSDRPDQSGANVLTF
TGTGCCAGCAGCTCAGACAGGCCCGACCAGTCTGGGGCCAACGTCCTGACTTTC
>TRBV5-1|-|few|TRBJ2-1
CASSLFFGEFSYNEQFF
TGCGCCAGCAGCTTGTTTTTTGGCGAGTTTTCCTACAATGAGCAGTTCTTC
>TRBV5-1|TRBD2|-|TRBJ2-5
CASSQLAGGTLLPQYF
TGCGCCAGCAGCCAACTAGCGGGGGGAACTCTTCTTCCCCAGTACTTC
>TRBV9|TRBD1|-|TRBJ1-2
CASSVTHRGDLGYTF
TGTGCCAGCAGCGTGACCCACAGGGGGGATCTTGGCTACACCTTC
>TRBV9|TRBD1|-|TRBJ2-1
CASSVLGGGNEQFF
TGTGCCAGCAGCGTTTTAGGGGGCGGGAATGAGCAGTTCTTC
>TRBV7-2|-|once|TRBJ2-1
CASTRRGVSYNEQFF
TGTGCCAGCACCCGAAGGGGGGTTTCCTACAATGAGCAGTTCTTC
>TRBV5-5|-|-|TRBJ2-1
CASSLGLAKGGYNEQFF
TGTGCCAGCAGCTTAGGACTGGCAAAGGGGGGGTACAATGAGCAGTTCTTC
>TRBV10-2|-|-|TRBJ2-7
CASHPAGGDEQYF
TGCGCCAGCCACCCAGCAGGAGGAGACGAGCAGTACTTC
>TRBV24-1|-|-|TRBJ2-2
CATQRTRTGELFF
TGTGCCACCCAACGGACGAGGACCGGGGAGCTGTTTTTT
>TRBV5-1|-|-|TRBJ2-1
CASSLFADYSYNEQFF
TGCGCCAGCAGCTTGTTTGCGGACTACTCCTACAATGAGCAGTTCTTC
>TRBV6-5|-|-|TRBJ1-1
CASTPSGFTEAFF
TGTGCCAGCACCCCATCGGGGTTCACTGAAGCTTTCTTT
>TRBV18|TRBD1|-|TRBJ1-6
CASSPTLIDRVGAHNSPLHF
TGTGCCAGCTCACCGACTTTAATTGACAGGGTTGGTGCGCATAATTCACCCCTCCACTTT
>TRBV28|-|-|TRBJ2-2
CASSFVGELFF
TGTGCCAGCAGTTTCGTCGGGGAGCTGTTTTTT
>TRBV18|-|-|TRBJ1-1
CASSEYRDTEAFF
TGTGCCAGCTCAGAATACAGGGATACTGAAGCTTTCTTT
>TRBV24-1|-|-|TRBJ2-5
CATSDPRGGQETQYF
TGTGCCACCAGTGACCCGAGGGGGGGCCAAGAGACCCAGTACTTC
>TRBV9|TRBD2|-|TRBJ2-3
CASSASGGTDTQYF
TGTGCCAGCAGCGCGAGCGGGGGCACAGATACGCAGTATTTT
>TRBV19|-|-|TRBJ1-2
CASSIQGTNYGYTF
TGTGCCAGTAGTATTCAGGGGACTAACTATGGCTACACCTTC
>TRBV6-5|-|-|TRBJ1-3
CASSSTGPSGNTIYF
TGTGCCAGCAGTTCAACAGGACCCTCTGGAAACACCATATATTTT
>TRBV19|-|once|TRBJ1-2
CASSLGSNYGYTF
TGTGCCAGTAGTTTGGGAAGTAACTATGGCTACACCTTC
>TRBV7-8|-|once|TRBJ2-1
CASTFAGMNEQFF
TGTGCCAGCACTTTCGCCGGGATGAATGAGCAGTTCTTC
>TRBV19|-|-|TRBJ2-1
CASSRGQYHDEQFF
TGTGCCAGTAGCCGAGGACAGTACCACGATGAGCAGTTCTTC
>TRBV6-5|-|-|TRBJ2-1
CASPERSGIYNEQFF
TGTGCCAGCCCCGAGCGATCCGGGATCTACAATGAGCAGTTCTTC
>TRBV14|-|-|TRBJ2-7
CASSPSLHTRTEQYF
TGTGCCAGCAGCCCATCCCTTCATACTAGGACCGAGCAGTACTTC
>TRBV15|TRBD1|-|TRBJ1-4
CATSLTGRNEKLFF
TGTGCCACCAGCTTGACAGGGCGTAATGAAAAACTGTTTTTT
>TRBV4-1|-|-|TRBJ1-5
CASSPEPGQNQPQHF
TGCGCCAGCAGCCCCGAGCCCGGACAGAATCAGCCCCAGCATTTT
>TRBV28|-|-|TRBJ2-3
CASGASDTDTQYF
TGTGCCAGCGGGGCTAGCGACACAGATACGCAGTATTTT
>TRBV7-9|-|-|TRBJ1-2
CASSLVGGYGYTF
TGTGCCAGCAGCTTAGTTGGGGGTTACGGCTACACCTTC
>TRBV19|TRBD1|-|TRBJ1-1
CASKVAGGMNTEAFF
TGTGCCAGTAAGGTGGCAGGGGGCATGAACACTGAAGCTTTCTTT
>TRBV12-5|-|-|TRBJ2-7
CASGLPNRDEQYF
TGTGCTAGTGGTTTGCCCAACAGGGACGAGCAGTACTTC
>TRBV21-1|-|-|TRBJ1-1
CASSKGAFF
TGTGCCAGCAGCAAGGGGGCTTTCTTT
>TRBV5-6|-|-|TRBJ2-5
CASSNGVQETQYF
TGTGCCAGCAGCAACGGGGTCCAAGAGACCCAGTACTTC
>TRBV20-1|TRBD1|-|TRBJ2-7
CRTGNNEQYF
TGCAGGACAGGGAACAACGAGCAGTACTTC
>TRBV5-6|-|-|TRBJ2-7
CASTNPGRLEQYF
TGTGCCAGCACCAACCCGGGCCGCCTCGAGCAGTACTTC
>TRBV11-3|TRBD2|once|TRBJ2-5
CASSLGGSETQYF
TGTGCCAGCAGCTTGGGGGGGTCAGAGACCCAGTACTTC